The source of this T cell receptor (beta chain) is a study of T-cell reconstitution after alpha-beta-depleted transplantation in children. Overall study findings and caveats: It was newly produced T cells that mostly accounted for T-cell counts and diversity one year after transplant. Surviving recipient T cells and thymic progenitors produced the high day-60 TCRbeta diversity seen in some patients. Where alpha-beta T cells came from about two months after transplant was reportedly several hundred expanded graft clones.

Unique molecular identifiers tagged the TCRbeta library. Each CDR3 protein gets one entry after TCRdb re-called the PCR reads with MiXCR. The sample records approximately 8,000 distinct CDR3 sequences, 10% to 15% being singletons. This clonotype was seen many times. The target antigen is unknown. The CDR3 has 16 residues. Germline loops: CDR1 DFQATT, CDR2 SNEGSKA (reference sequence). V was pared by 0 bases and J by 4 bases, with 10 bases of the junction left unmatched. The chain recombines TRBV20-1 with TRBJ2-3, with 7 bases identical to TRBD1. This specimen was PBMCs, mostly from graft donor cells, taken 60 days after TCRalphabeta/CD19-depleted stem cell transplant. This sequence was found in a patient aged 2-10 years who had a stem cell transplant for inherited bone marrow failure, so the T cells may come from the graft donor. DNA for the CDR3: TGCAGTGCTAGAGATCCCAGACAGGGTAACGCAGATACGCAGTATTTT. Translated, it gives CSARDPRQGNADTQYF.